These 19 T cell receptor beta chains came from one sample sequenced in a study of read filtering for tumor transcriptome and immune sequencing. This library used around 400 ng RNA and molecular barcoded adaptors spanning alpha/delta and beta/gamma chains. TCRdb re-derived calls from the reads in MiXCR, one entry per CDR3 protein. The sample holds around 140,000 distinct CDR3 sequences, over 10% seen once. The sequenced sample was a population of CD138-negative cells sorted from bone marrow. These receptors were obtained from a donor aged 40 or older with multiple myeloma.

In its sample, this clonotype was seen a few times. This chain joins TRBV19 and TRBJ2-5, with 9 bases aligning to TRBD2. This CDR3 is 16 amino acids long. Germline assignment: CDR1 LNHDA and CDR2 SQIVND (reference sequence). V gave up 1 base and J gave up 7 bases; unmatched junction bases: 10. In DNA form, the CDR3 reads TGTGCCAGTAGTATAGGGGTTGGCGGGAGGGCCGTGACCCAGTACTTC. Protein: CASSIGVGGRAVTQYF.

This clonotype was detected ten times or more. The rearrangement links TRBV20-1 to TRBJ2-1; 7 nucleotides match TRBD2. CDR3 length: 13 residues. From germline, CDR1 is DFQATT and CDR2 SNEGSKA (reference sequence). With 6 bases clipped from V and 7 bases from J, the junction kept 9 bases outside the gene matches. CDR3 in DNA: TGCAGTGCGGAGGGAGGGCAAGGGAATGAGCAGTTCTTC. Translation: CSAEGGQGNEQFF.

The rearrangement uses TRBV20-1 and TRBJ2-7; D gene ambiguous. V lost 1 base, J lost 3 bases, and 16 bases lay in between. CDR1 is DFQATT, CDR2 SNEGSKA, per germline (reference sequence). The length of the CDR3 is 15 residues. This CDR3 reads CSARAPVGPGYEQYF. The CDR3 DNA follows: TGCAGTGCTAGAGCCCCAGTCGGCCCGGGCTACGAGCAGTACTTC.

At least ten counts were recorded for this clonotype. Germline is not matched at one junction end, which may reflect a read error. V gene TRBV7-2 combines with J gene TRBJ2-1; no reliable D call. Germline values: CDR1 SGHTA, CDR2 FQGNSA. The CDR3 contains 14 residues. The CDR3 nucleotides are TGTGCCAGCAGCTTAACTGAATCGCTCGGTCCACGCCTCTTC. Protein sequence: CASSLTESLGPRLF.

The sample holds many counts of this clonotype. This sequence joins TRBV5-1 and TRBJ2-1, with D unclear. V lost 1 base to trimming and J lost 0 bases, with 8 bases between them. CDR1 and CDR2 from the germline V gene are SGHRS and YFSETQ. The CDR3 runs 15 residues. The CDR3 region has the DNA TGCGCCAGCAGCTTGAGAAGTAGCTCCTACAATGAGCAGTTCTTC. This translates into CASSLRSSSYNEQFF.

Of note for this clonotype: This sequence is one base from a far larger clone and is likely a read error. CDR3 sequence: CASSLGAELFF. The CDR3 nucleotides are TGTGCCAGCAGCTTAGGCGCTGAGCTGTTCTTC. V gene TRBV11-1 combines with J gene TRBJ2-1; D gene unclear. Germline V gene sequence: CDR1 SGHAT, CDR2 FQDESV (reference sequence). The CDR3 length is 11 residues. Complete variable domain (other parts from reference TRBV11-1 and TRBJ2-1): EAEVAQSPRYKITEKSQAVAFWCDPISGHATLYWYRQILGQGPELLVQFQDESVVDDSQLPKDRFSAERLKGVDSTLKIQPAELGDSAMYLCASSLGAELFFGPGTRLTVL.

On this clonotype: Possible read error: a much larger clone is one base away. The chain carries TRBV24-1 and TRBJ2-1, with D possibly being TRBD2 (6 bases). The CDR3 loop spans 11 amino acids. Germline V gene data show CDR1 as KGHDR and CDR2 as SFDVKD. CDR3 nucleotides: TGTGCCACCAGTTTGGAGGGGTCTCAGTCCTTC. It codes for CATSLEGSQSF.

This clonotype came up many times. The chain has TRBV20-1 and TRBJ2-1; D gene ambiguous. The CDR3 is 15 residues long. V shed 3 bases and J shed 0 bases, with 12 bases lying between them. Germline V gene data show CDR1 as DFQATT and CDR2 as SNEGSKA (reference sequence). The CDR3 DNA sequence: TGCAGTGCTAGCGGGCCGCGGAGCTCCTACAATGAGCAGTTCTTC. It specifies CSASGPRSSYNEQFF.

This clonotype was counted many times. The J gene is TRBJ2-7, the V gene TRBV11-2; D is perhaps TRBD2 (6 bases). Looked up from germline, CDR1 is SGHAT and CDR2 is FQNNGV. The CDR3 totals 11 residues. Trimming took 5 bases from V and 7 from J, leaving 9 bases between them. Here the CDR3 reads CASSRGREQYF. As DNA, the CDR3 is TGTGCCAGCAGCCGAGGGAGGGAGCAGTACTTC. The full variable domain, completed using reference TRBV11-2 and TRBJ2-7, is EAGVAQSPRYKIIEKRQSVAFWCNPISGHATLYWYQQILGQGPKLLIQFQNNGVVDDSQLPKDRFSAERLKGVDSTLKIQPAKLEDSAVYLCASSRGREQYFGPGTRLTVT.

This clonotype was detected only a few times. The chain uses TRBV7-2 and TRBJ2-7; 7 nucleotides match TRBD2. Trimming at V came to 5 bases and at J to 7 bases, leaving 17 bases not matched to a gene. The germline V gene encodes CDR1 SGHTA and CDR2 FQGNSA. This CDR3 has 16 amino acids. CDR3 sequence: CASSPVGGIAGAEQYF. For the CDR3, the DNA is TGTGCCAGCAGCCCGGTCGGGGGGATCGCTGGTGCGGAGCAGTACTTC. Full variable domain (remainder filled in from reference TRBV7-2 and TRBJ2-7): GAGVSQSPSNKVTEKGKDVELRCDPISGHTALYWYRQSLGQGLEFLIYFQGNSAPDKSGLPSDRFSAERTGGSVSTLTIQRTQQEDSAVYLCASSPVGGIAGAEQYFGPGTRLTVT.

In regard to this clonotype: A read error is possible here, since a much larger clone lies one base away. The rearrangement uses TRBV5-1 and TRBJ2-1; a weak D match, TRBD1 (8 bases). The CDR3 totals 15 residues. Germline CDR1 SGHRS, CDR2 YFSETQ. The CDR3 is CASRETGGGYNEQLF. CDR3 bases: TGCGCCAGCAGGGAAACAGGGGGGGGTTACAATGAGCAGCTCTTC.

Many counts were recorded for this clonotype. V is TRBV4-3 and J is TRBJ1-4; 7 nucleotides agree with TRBD1. The CDR3 runs 13 residues. With 5 bases clipped from V and 8 bases from J, the junction kept 5 bases outside the gene matches. The germline V gene has CDR1 LGHNA and CDR2 YSLEER. The CDR3 protein is CASSARQGEKLFF. CDR3 in DNA: TGCGCCAGCAGCGCGCGACAGGGCGAAAAACTGTTTTTT.

This clonotype was found many times. The chain joins TRBV24-1 to TRBJ2-1; TRBD2 matches at 11 bases. This CDR3 is 14 amino acids long. CDR1 KGHDR and CDR2 SFDVKD come from the germline V gene. V shed 10 bases, J shed 7 bases, and the junction held 8 bases outside the gene matches. DNA of the CDR3: TGTGCCACACAAGTAGCGGGAGGGCCTAATGAGCAGTTCTTC. It yields the protein CATQVAGGPNEQFF.

This clonotype was seen repeatedly, ten times or more. The V and J genes are TRBV3-1 and TRBJ2-1; D uncertain. CDR1 and CDR2 (germline): LGHDT, YNNKEL (reference sequence). The V end lost 1 base, the J end lost 9 bases, and 13 bases lay between the germline ends. This CDR3 comprises 14 residues. CDR3 bases: TGTGCCAGCAGCCAAGGTTATAGCCGCCTTGAGCAGTTCTTC. Protein: CASSQGYSRLEQFF.

This clonotype was picked up many times. J is TRBJ2-1 and V is TRBV20-1; no clear D. This CDR3 region has 12 residues. Between the trimmed V and J ends, which lost 6 bases and 7 bases, there was a span of 13 bases. The germline CDR1 and CDR2 sequences are DFQATT and SNEGSKA (reference sequence). Here the CDR3 DNA reads TGCAGTGCCGCCGGAGTCGGAAATGAGCAGTTCTTC. This codes for CSAAGVGNEQFF.

Details on this clonotype: This could be a read error, since a much larger clone is one nucleotide away. The V gene is TRBV6-2 or TRBV6-3, the J gene TRBJ2-3; 15 bases agree with TRBD2. The CDR3 totals 18 residues. Germline CDR1 MNHEY, CDR2 SVGEGT. This chain's CDR3 is CASRKAGTSGRRADTRYF. The DNA of the CDR3 is TGTGCCAGCAGAAAAGCCGGGACTAGCGGGAGGAGAGCAGATACGCGGTATTTT.

This clonotype has more than one count but fewer than ten. The rearrangement uses TRBV29-1 and TRBJ1-4; possibly TRBD1 for D (6 bases). Trimming stripped 5 bases from V and 7 bases from J, with 11 bases between. Germline V gene sequence: CDR1 SQVTM, CDR2 ANQGSEA. The CDR3 extends over 12 amino acids. The CDR3 protein is CSVNGRGEKLFF. The CDR3 DNA follows: TGCAGCGTTAACGGCAGGGGTGAAAAACTGTTTTTT.

The table lists this clonotype with many counts. V usage is TRBV21-1 and J usage is TRBJ2-7; the listed D gene, TRBD2, was not tested against the DNA. TRBV21-1 is described as a pseudogene. The CDR3 totals 14 residues. CDR3 DNA: TGTGCCAGCCCTTTGGAGGGTTACTCCTACGAGCAGTACTTC. Its translation is CASPLEGYSYEQYF.

J is TRBJ2-7 and V is TRBV3-1, with TRBD1 identical over 10 bases. J lost 3 bases, V lost 4 bases, and 3 bases had no gene match. The CDR3 extends over 14 amino acids. Per the germline V gene, CDR1 is LGHDT and CDR2 is YNNKEL (reference sequence). DNA for the CDR3: TGTGCCAGCAGCCTCCGGACAGGGGGCTACGAGCAGTACTTC. This sequence encodes CASSLRTGGYEQYF.